This TCR beta chain was sequenced in a study of T cell responses to AZD1222 COVID-19 vaccine listed by TCRdb under 2021. Concerning the study at large: A total of just over 230 trial participants underwent TCR sequencing, of whom 200 to 220 received two doses of AZD1222 and some 25 received two doses of the MenACWY control vaccine. Trial participants were enrolled into age subgroups of 18-55, 56-69 and 70-plus years, which contained 148, 28 and 57 TCR-sequenced participants, respectively.

About this clone itself: Which antigen it targets is not known. No base-level quality is on record; no much larger clone is a single base apart.

Broader findings and caveats from the paper: Reportedly, close to half of the unique spike-specific TCRs recognized epitopes lying outside the regions that are mutated in the B.1.351 and B.1.1.7 variants. Conclusions about previously exposed vaccinees were limited because only six AZD1222 recipients were SARS-CoV-2 seropositive at baseline. Spike-specific TCR breadth and depth rose significantly after two AZD1222 doses compared with day 0 and with MenACWY recipients. Participants were mostly white British, with more females than males. The authors suggested clonal diversity may have been underestimated. Vaccine-associated CD4 TCRs spanned the whole spike protein, with dominant responses in regions 160-218 and 743-854. No day 14 peak-response samples were available, so repertoires were characterized only after the peak T cell response. The 56-69-year group was small, and its depth increase did not reach significance, likely because of low power.

The time point label here, explained by the study, means: baseline before first vaccination. The sample's treatment or condition, from its label and the paper: meningococcal conjugate vaccine given as trial control. Vaccinee samples were obtained from the UK trials COV001 and COV002, which included a single-blind randomized controlled phase 2/3 trial of AZD1222 (ChAdOx1 nCoV-19) in healthy adults. For TCRbeta chain sequencing, PBMC samples from trial participants were taken at day 0 and at day 28 after the second dose. The CDR3 regions of human TCRbeta chains were subjected to immunosequencing. For the original study's pipeline: Repertoire TCRs were matched against a reference library of SARS-CoV-2-specific TCRs generated with the MIRA antigen-specificity platform. Breadth meant the fraction of unique TCRs that were SARS-CoV-2-associated, whereas depth meant the fraction of total T cells that were SARS-CoV-2-associated. Each spike-specific TCR was assigned to its reactive spike region and to a CD4 or CD8 class using the MIRA data. Log10-transformed breadth and depth values were compared by one-way ANOVA with Sidak's multiple comparisons tests. The clones in this table, taken by TCRdb from immuneACCESS, are in-frame only. Not every clone is retained; where verified, under half of the shortfall comes from an unresolved V gene, and the cause of the rest is unknown. That table supplies the V and J calls and clone size; D and trimming were determined from the DNA. This sample has some 150,000 clones in its table, and roughly 90% of those were observed once. The ten largest clones capture 5.5% of the sample.

The CDR3 starts with the cysteine, ends with the phenylalanine, and has 14 residues. Only the CDR3 region is kept as DNA, spanning 42 bases read in frame from base 1. The germline V gene yields MDHEN for CDR1 and SYDVKM for CDR2. The trim is 5 bases for V and 2 bases for J, with a gap of 12 bases between the germline ends. Sequenced here: peripheral blood, sampled on day 0 of MenACWY control vaccination. This receptor chain uses TRBV28 and TRBJ2-5; matching of 5 bases hints at TRBD1 as the D gene. The clonotype originates from an adult in good health. The CDR3 has the sequence CASSPSGIQETQYF. The DNA sequence reads TGTGCCAGCAGTCCCTCAGGGATACAAGAGACCCAGTACTTC.